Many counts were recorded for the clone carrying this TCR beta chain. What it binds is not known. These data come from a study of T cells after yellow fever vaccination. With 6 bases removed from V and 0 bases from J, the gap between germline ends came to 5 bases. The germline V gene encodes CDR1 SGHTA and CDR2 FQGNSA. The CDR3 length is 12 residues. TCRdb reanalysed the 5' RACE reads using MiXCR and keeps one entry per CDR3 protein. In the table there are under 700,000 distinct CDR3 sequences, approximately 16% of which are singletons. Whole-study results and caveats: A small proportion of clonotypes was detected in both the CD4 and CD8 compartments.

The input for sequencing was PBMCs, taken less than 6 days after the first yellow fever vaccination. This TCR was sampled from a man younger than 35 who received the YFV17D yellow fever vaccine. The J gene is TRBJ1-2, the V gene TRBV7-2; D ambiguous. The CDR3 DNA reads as TGTGCCAGCAGGTCGACTAACTATGGCTACACCTTC. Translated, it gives CASRSTNYGYTF.